This is a list of T cell receptor beta chains from one sample in a study of Ad26.COV2.S vaccination and SARS-CoV-2 variants. Measured with immunoSEQ multiplex PCR; TCRdb has only the in-frame clones, and not every one. The top ten hold approximately 4.5% of the sample, which has about 440,000 clones, roughly 88% seen once. The source material was peripheral blood, sampled in a trial of Ad26.COV2.S vaccine versus placebo. The receptor source for this set is a person between 18 and 65 years old who received the Ad26.COV2.S COVID-19 vaccine or a placebo. CDR3s include the opening cysteine and the closing phenylalanine or tryptophan. The D gene is left open where the match is weak. Part of the rows lack a size; the others show once, few, many or a class for expanded clones.

j_call: TRBJ1-5; v_call: TRBV6-5; d_call: NA; clone_size: once; cdr3_nt: TGTGCAGCAGGGTCAGGAAGGGATTGGCAGCCCCAGCATTTT; cdr3_aa: CAAGSGRDWQPQHF
j_call: TRBJ1-1; v_call: TRBV6-5; d_call: NA; clone_size: NA; cdr3_nt: TGTGCCAGCAGTTACTCTCGGCGGGATGAAGCTTTCTTT; cdr3_aa: CASSYSRRDEAFF
j_call: TRBJ1-2; v_call: TRBV12-3/TRBV12-4; d_call: NA; clone_size: NA; cdr3_nt: TGTGCCAGCAGTTTAGGGGATAACTATGGCTACACCTTC; cdr3_aa: CASSLGDNYGYTF
j_call: TRBJ2-7; v_call: TRBV2; d_call: TRBD2; clone_size: NA; cdr3_nt: TGTGCCAGCACGCGGGAGGGCTCGCGAAAAGAGCAGTACTTC; cdr3_aa: CASTREGSRKEQYF
j_call: TRBJ2-1; v_call: TRBV6-2/TRBV6-3; d_call: TRBD1; clone_size: once; cdr3_nt: TGTGCCAGCAGTACCCGGGACAGGGGGACTGAGCAGTTCTTC; cdr3_aa: CASSTRDRGTEQFF
j_call: TRBJ1-5; v_call: TRBV20-1; d_call: NA; clone_size: NA; cdr3_nt: TGCAGTGCTAGAGTTGGAGGGGTCCAGCATTTT; cdr3_aa: CSARVGGVQHF
j_call: TRBJ1-6; v_call: TRBV2; d_call: NA; clone_size: NA; cdr3_nt: TGTGCCAGCAGTGCCAATTCACCCCTCCACTTT; cdr3_aa: CASSANSPLHF
j_call: TRBJ1-1; v_call: TRBV7-2; d_call: NA; clone_size: NA; cdr3_nt: TGTGCCAGCAGCTTAGTAGGGCGGAAAGCTTTCTTT; cdr3_aa: CASSLVGRKAFF
j_call: TRBJ2-5; v_call: TRBV7-9; d_call: NA; clone_size: once; cdr3_nt: TGTGCCAGCAGCTATAGCCCTCTGCGCGGGCCAATCAAGTCAGAGACCCAGTACTTC; cdr3_aa: CASSYSPLRGPIKSETQYF
j_call: TRBJ1-4; v_call: TRBV6-4; d_call: NA; clone_size: NA; cdr3_nt: TGTGCCACAGTTCAGGGACAAGTGAATGAAAAACTGTTTTTT; cdr3_aa: CATVQGQVNEKLFF
j_call: TRBJ2-5; v_call: TRBV5-6; d_call: NA; clone_size: NA; cdr3_nt: TGTGCCAGCAGCTTGGAAGCGGGCCAAGAGACCCAGTACTTC; cdr3_aa: CASSLEAGQETQYF
j_call: TRBJ2-1; v_call: TRBV5-1; d_call: TRBD2; clone_size: NA; cdr3_nt: TGCGCCAGCAGCAGGGAGGGGAATGAGCAGTTCTTC; cdr3_aa: CASSREGNEQFF
j_call: TRBJ2-7; v_call: TRBV9; d_call: NA; clone_size: NA; cdr3_nt: TGTGCCAGCAGCCCCAGGACAGACTACGAGCAGTACTTC; cdr3_aa: CASSPRTDYEQYF
j_call: TRBJ2-6; v_call: TRBV9; d_call: NA; clone_size: NA; cdr3_nt: TGTGCCAGCAGCGCTAGGGTAGCTGGGGCCAACGTCCTGACTTTC; cdr3_aa: CASSARVAGANVLTF
j_call: TRBJ1-5; v_call: TRBV9; d_call: TRBD1; clone_size: NA; cdr3_nt: TGTGCCAGCAGCACAGGGGGTAGCAATCAGCCCCAGCATTTT; cdr3_aa: CASSTGGSNQPQHF
j_call: TRBJ2-7; v_call: TRBV5-4; d_call: TRBD2; clone_size: NA; cdr3_nt: TGTGCCAGCAGCTCCACTAGCGGGATTCGAGGCGAGCAGTACTTC; cdr3_aa: CASSSTSGIRGEQYF
j_call: TRBJ2-3; v_call: TRBV27; d_call: TRBD2; clone_size: NA; cdr3_nt: TGTGCCAGCAGTTTATCGGCGGGAGGGCCGACAGATACGCAGTATTTT; cdr3_aa: CASSLSAGGPTDTQYF
j_call: TRBJ1-2; v_call: TRBV7-9; d_call: TRBD1; clone_size: NA; cdr3_nt: TGTGCCAGCAGCTTGCTTGGGACAGGGAACTATGGCTACACCTTC; cdr3_aa: CASSLLGTGNYGYTF
j_call: TRBJ2-3; v_call: TRBV12-3/TRBV12-4; d_call: NA; clone_size: NA; cdr3_nt: TGTGCCAGCAGTCTAAGTGACTCAGATACGCAGTATTTT; cdr3_aa: CASSLSDSDTQYF
j_call: TRBJ1-2; v_call: TRBV30; d_call: NA; clone_size: NA; cdr3_nt: TGTGCCTTAATCAACTGGGGTGTTCTTGGCTACACCTTC; cdr3_aa: CALINWGVLGYTF
j_call: TRBJ2-6; v_call: TRBV7-3; d_call: NA; clone_size: NA; cdr3_nt: TGTGCCAGCAGCTTAGATGGCGGGACTGGGGCCAACGTCCTGACTTTC; cdr3_aa: CASSLDGGTGANVLTF
j_call: TRBJ2-3; v_call: TRBV7-9; d_call: TRBD2; clone_size: NA; cdr3_nt: TGTGCCAGCAGCGGGGAGGGAGCGGGAAAACTCACAGATACGCAGTATTTT; cdr3_aa: CASSGEGAGKLTDTQYF
j_call: TRBJ2-7; v_call: TRBV20-1; d_call: NA; clone_size: NA; cdr3_nt: TGCAGTGCTAGTTGGGGTCGTGGTTCCTACGAGCAGTACTTC; cdr3_aa: CSASWGRGSYEQYF
j_call: TRBJ2-7; v_call: TRBV6-1; d_call: TRBD1; clone_size: once; cdr3_nt: TGTGCCAGCAGCGAAGGGACAGGGGACTATTACGAGCAGTACTTC; cdr3_aa: CASSEGTGDYYEQYF
j_call: TRBJ2-7; v_call: TRBV18; d_call: NA; clone_size: NA; cdr3_nt: TGTGCCAGCTCACGAGGCAGGTCCACATACGAGCAGTACTTC; cdr3_aa: CASSRGRSTYEQYF
j_call: TRBJ2-6; v_call: TRBV21-1; d_call: NA; clone_size: NA; cdr3_nt: TGTGCCAGCAGCATCGCCGACAGGGGTCGCGGATCTGGGGCCAACGTCCTGACTTTC; cdr3_aa: CASSIADRGRGSGANVLTF
j_call: TRBJ2-7; v_call: TRBV11-2; d_call: NA; clone_size: NA; cdr3_nt: TGTGCCAGCAGCTCCCGGGACAACTACGAGCAGTACTTC; cdr3_aa: CASSSRDNYEQYF
j_call: TRBJ2-1; v_call: TRBV29-1; d_call: NA; clone_size: NA; cdr3_nt: TGCAGCGTTGAAGATCCTTATGAGCAGTTCTTC; cdr3_aa: CSVEDPYEQFF
j_call: TRBJ2-1; v_call: TRBV7-2; d_call: NA; clone_size: NA; cdr3_nt: TGTGCCAGCAGCTTAATGGGAGGCCCAAGCAATGAGCAGTTCTTC; cdr3_aa: CASSLMGGPSNEQFF
j_call: TRBJ2-4; v_call: TRBV7-2; d_call: NA; clone_size: NA; cdr3_nt: TGTGCCAGCAGCTTACAAGGGACGGCCAAAAACATTCAGTACTTC; cdr3_aa: CASSLQGTAKNIQYF
j_call: TRBJ2-1; v_call: TRBV28; d_call: NA; clone_size: once; cdr3_nt: TGTGCCAGCAGTTTAGGGGGAGAATCTAGGCAGTTCTTC; cdr3_aa: CASSLGGESRQFF
j_call: TRBJ2-7; v_call: TRBV27; d_call: NA; clone_size: NA; cdr3_nt: TGTGCCAGCAGTTTCACCGGACCACCGAGCTCCTACGAGCAGTACTTC; cdr3_aa: CASSFTGPPSSYEQYF
j_call: TRBJ2-3; v_call: TRBV9; d_call: NA; clone_size: NA; cdr3_nt: TGTGCCAGCAGCGTAGATCCCCTCCTCACAGATACGCAGTATTTT; cdr3_aa: CASSVDPLLTDTQYF
j_call: TRBJ2-7; v_call: TRBV7-6; d_call: NA; clone_size: NA; cdr3_nt: TGTGCCAGCAGCTTAGACTCCGAGCAGTACTTC; cdr3_aa: CASSLDSEQYF
j_call: TRBJ2-1; v_call: TRBV19; d_call: TRBD1; clone_size: NA; cdr3_nt: TGTGCCAGTAGTCTTATGACAGGGGTTAGGGGTGAGCAGTTCTTC; cdr3_aa: CASSLMTGVRGEQFF
j_call: TRBJ2-7; v_call: TRBV10-3; d_call: NA; clone_size: NA; cdr3_nt: TGTGCCATCAGTGATGTGGCGACAGGCGAAGACTACGAGCAGTACTTC; cdr3_aa: CAISDVATGEDYEQYF
j_call: TRBJ1-5; v_call: TRBV28; d_call: NA; clone_size: NA; cdr3_nt: TGTGGCTCACGGACGTTTAGCAATCAGCCCCAGCATTTT; cdr3_aa: CGSRTFSNQPQHF
j_call: TRBJ1-1; v_call: TRBV6-1; d_call: NA; clone_size: NA; cdr3_nt: TGTGCCAGCAGTCGGCAGGGTCCCGAAGCTTTCTTT; cdr3_aa: CASSRQGPEAFF
j_call: TRBJ1-5; v_call: TRBV5-1; d_call: NA; clone_size: NA; cdr3_nt: TGCGCCAGCAGCTTGGGACTTCAGAATCAGCCCCAGCATTTT; cdr3_aa: CASSLGLQNQPQHF
j_call: TRBJ2-5; v_call: TRBV7-2; d_call: TRBD1; clone_size: NA; cdr3_nt: TGTGCCAGCAGCTTAGAAGGTGGACAGGGATATTTGGCCCAGTACTTC; cdr3_aa: CASSLEGGQGYLAQYF
j_call: TRBJ1-1; v_call: TRBV11-2; d_call: NA; clone_size: NA; cdr3_nt: TGTGCCAGCAGTTCGGACGCGACTGAAGCTTTCTTT; cdr3_aa: CASSSDATEAFF
j_call: TRBJ2-6; v_call: TRBV28; d_call: NA; clone_size: NA; cdr3_nt: TGTGCCAGCAGGGGGGCCTCCCGCTCTGGGGCCAACGTCCTGACTTTC; cdr3_aa: CASRGASRSGANVLTF
j_call: TRBJ2-5; v_call: TRBV19; d_call: NA; clone_size: NA; cdr3_nt: TGTGCCAGTAGTATGGGGGCGACCCAGTACTTC; cdr3_aa: CASSMGATQYF
j_call: TRBJ2-2; v_call: TRBV10-3; d_call: NA; clone_size: NA; cdr3_nt: TGTGCCATCAGTGAGTTTTGGAGTATGAACACCGGGGAGCTGTTTTTT; cdr3_aa: CAISEFWSMNTGELFF
j_call: TRBJ2-2; v_call: TRBV21-1; d_call: NA; clone_size: NA; cdr3_nt: TGTGCCAGCAGCAACCGGGAGGACTTGATGAACACCGGGGAGCTGTTTTTT; cdr3_aa: CASSNREDLMNTGELFF
j_call: TRBJ2-5; v_call: TRBV6-5; d_call: NA; clone_size: NA; cdr3_nt: TGTGCCAGCGGGATAGGACCGAACCAAGAGACCCAGTACTTC; cdr3_aa: CASGIGPNQETQYF